The sequence of this T cell receptor beta chain was determined in a study of CD8 T cells in Susac syndrome. Germline CDR1 reads SGDLS; CDR2 reads YYNGEE. The CDR3 has 14 amino acids. V dropped 0 bases and J dropped 8; count of bases not matched to a gene: 3. Random hexamers were used to reverse transcribe the RNA input (about 0.45 to 1 ug). It was immunoSEQ multiplex PCR that amplified TCR beta CDR3 across 54 Vbeta and 13 Jbeta. One entry per CDR3 protein results from TCRdb running MiXCR on the immunoSEQ multiplex PCR reads. The sample lists more than 55,000 distinct CDR3 sequences, around 95% occurring once. Regarding the study as a whole: TCR sequencing and HLA analysis covered a relatively small number of individuals.

Negative magnetic isolation gave CD8+ and CD4+ cells; FACS enriched CD8+ TEMRA. On this clonotype itself: Antigen specificity is unknown.

This sequence originates from a human donor in good health. The rearrangement joins TRBV9 to TRBJ2-1, with 9 bases aligning to TRBD2. Sequencing was done on a sample of CD8+ T cells from PBMCs. DNA of the CDR3: TGTGCCAGCAGCGTAGCTGGCGGGGGGGATGAGCAGTTCTTC. Its protein is CASSVAGGGDEQFF. The full variable domain, in which reference TRBV9 and TRBJ2-1 provide the parts outside the CDR3, is DSGVTQTPKHLITATGQRVTLRCSPRSGDLSVYWYQQSLDQGLQFLIQYYNGEERAKGNILERFSAQQFPDLHSELNLSSLELGDSALYFCASSVAGGGDEQFFGPGTRLTVL.